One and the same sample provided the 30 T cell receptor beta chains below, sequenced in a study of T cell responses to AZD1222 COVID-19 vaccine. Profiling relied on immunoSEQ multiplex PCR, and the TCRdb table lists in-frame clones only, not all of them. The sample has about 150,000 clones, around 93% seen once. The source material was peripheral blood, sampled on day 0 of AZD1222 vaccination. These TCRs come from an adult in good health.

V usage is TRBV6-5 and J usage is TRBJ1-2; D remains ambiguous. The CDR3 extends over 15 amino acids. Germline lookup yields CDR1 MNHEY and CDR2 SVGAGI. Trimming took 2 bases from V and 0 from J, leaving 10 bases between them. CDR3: CASSYVLGANYGYTF. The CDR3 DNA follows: TGTGCCAGCAGTTACGTCCTTGGGGCTAACTATGGCTACACCTTC.

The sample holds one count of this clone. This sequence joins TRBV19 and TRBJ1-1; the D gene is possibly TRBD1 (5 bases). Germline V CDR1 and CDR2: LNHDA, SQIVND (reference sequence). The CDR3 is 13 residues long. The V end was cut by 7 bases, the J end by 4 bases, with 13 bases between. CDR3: CASIQGGITEAFF. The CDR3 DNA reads TGTGCCAGTATCCAGGGAGGGATCACTGAAGCTTTCTTT.

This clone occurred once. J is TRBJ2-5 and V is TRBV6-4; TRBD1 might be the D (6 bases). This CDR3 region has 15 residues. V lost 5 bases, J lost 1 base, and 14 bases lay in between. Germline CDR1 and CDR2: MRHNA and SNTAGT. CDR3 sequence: CASSRNGGGQETQYF. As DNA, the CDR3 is TGTGCCAGCAGTCGAAATGGGGGCGGCCAAGAGACCCAGTACTTC.

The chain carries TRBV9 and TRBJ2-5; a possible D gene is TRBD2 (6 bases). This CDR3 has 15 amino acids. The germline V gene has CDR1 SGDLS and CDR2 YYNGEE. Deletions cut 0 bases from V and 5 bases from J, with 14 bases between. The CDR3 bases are TGTGCCAGCAGCGTAGAGGGACTGGCTCGGGAGACCCAGTACTTC. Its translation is CASSVEGLARETQYF.

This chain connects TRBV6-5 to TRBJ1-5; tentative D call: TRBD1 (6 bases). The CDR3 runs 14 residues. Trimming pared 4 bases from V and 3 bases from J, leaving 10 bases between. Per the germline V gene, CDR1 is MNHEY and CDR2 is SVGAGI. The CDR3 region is CASSSRDINQPQHF. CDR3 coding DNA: TGTGCCAGCAGTTCAAGGGACATCAATCAGCCCCAGCATTTT.

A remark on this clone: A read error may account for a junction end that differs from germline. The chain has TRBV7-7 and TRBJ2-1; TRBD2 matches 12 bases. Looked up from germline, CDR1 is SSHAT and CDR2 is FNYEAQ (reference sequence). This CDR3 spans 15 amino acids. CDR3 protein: CASSLTSGGGREQFF. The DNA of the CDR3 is TGTGCTAGCAGCCTGACTAGCGGGGGAGGGAGGGAGCAGTTCTTC.

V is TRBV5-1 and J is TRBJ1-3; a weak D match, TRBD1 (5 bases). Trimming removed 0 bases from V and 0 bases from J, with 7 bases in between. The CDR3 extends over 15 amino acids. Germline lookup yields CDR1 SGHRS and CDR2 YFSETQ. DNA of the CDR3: TGCGCCAGCAGCTTGGGACAGCTCTCTGGAAACACCATATATTTT. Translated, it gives CASSLGQLSGNTIYF.

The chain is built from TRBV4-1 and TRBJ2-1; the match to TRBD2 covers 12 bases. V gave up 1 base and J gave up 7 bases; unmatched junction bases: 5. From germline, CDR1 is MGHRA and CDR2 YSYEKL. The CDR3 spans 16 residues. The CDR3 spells CASSQVGTSGRNEQFF. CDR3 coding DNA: TGCGCCAGCAGCCAAGTTGGGACTAGCGGGCGGAATGAGCAGTTCTTC.

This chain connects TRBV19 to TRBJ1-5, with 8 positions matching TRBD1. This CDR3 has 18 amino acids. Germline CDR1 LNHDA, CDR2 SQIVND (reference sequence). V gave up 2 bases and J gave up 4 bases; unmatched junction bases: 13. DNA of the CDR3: TGTGCCAGTAGTATATTGAGACAGGGGTCGTCATCAAATCAGCCCCAGCATTTT. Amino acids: CASSILRQGSSSNQPQHF.

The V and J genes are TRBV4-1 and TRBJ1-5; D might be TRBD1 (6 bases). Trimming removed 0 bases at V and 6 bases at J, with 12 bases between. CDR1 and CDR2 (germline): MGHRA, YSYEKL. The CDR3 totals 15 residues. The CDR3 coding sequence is TGCGCCAGCAGCCAAGAAGGCGGGGGCGGTCAGCCCCAGCATTTT. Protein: CASSQEGGGGQPQHF.

Here the CDR3 DNA reads TGCGCCAGCAGGTTGGTAGCGGGGTCCTACGAGCAGTACTTC. Translating it yields CASRLVAGSYEQYF. The chain carries TRBV10-2 and TRBJ2-7, with 8 bases matching TRBD2. J gave up 1 base and V 6 bases, and 5 bases lay outside the gene matches. CDR3 size: 14 residues. Germline loops: CDR1 WSHSY, CDR2 SAAADI.

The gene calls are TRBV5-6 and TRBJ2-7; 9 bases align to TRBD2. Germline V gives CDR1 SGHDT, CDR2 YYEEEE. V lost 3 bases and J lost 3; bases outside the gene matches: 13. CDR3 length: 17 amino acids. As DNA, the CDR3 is TGTGCCAGCAGCTCTGCTCCGGGACTAGCTACTTTCTACGAGCAGTACTTC. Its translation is CASSSAPGLATFYEQYF.

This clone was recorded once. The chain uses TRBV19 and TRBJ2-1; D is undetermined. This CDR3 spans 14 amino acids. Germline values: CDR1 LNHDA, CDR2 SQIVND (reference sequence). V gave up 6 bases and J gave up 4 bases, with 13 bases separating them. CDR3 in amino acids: CASRETDDYNEQFF. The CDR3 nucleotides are TGTGCCAGTAGGGAGACGGACGATTACAATGAGCAGTTCTTC. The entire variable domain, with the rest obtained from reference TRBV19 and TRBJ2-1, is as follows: DGGITQSPKYLFRKEGQNVTLSCEQNLNHDAMYWYRQDPGQGLRLIYYSQIVNDFQKGDIAEGYSVSREKKESFPLTVTSAQKNPTAFYLCASRETDDYNEQFFGPGTRLTVL.

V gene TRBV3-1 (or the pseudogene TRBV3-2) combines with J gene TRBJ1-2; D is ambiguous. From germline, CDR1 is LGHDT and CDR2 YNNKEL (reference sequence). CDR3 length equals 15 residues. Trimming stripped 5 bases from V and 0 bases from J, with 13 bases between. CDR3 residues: CASSKRQATNYGYTF. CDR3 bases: TGTGCCAGCAGCAAGCGCCAGGCAACTAACTATGGCTACACCTTC.

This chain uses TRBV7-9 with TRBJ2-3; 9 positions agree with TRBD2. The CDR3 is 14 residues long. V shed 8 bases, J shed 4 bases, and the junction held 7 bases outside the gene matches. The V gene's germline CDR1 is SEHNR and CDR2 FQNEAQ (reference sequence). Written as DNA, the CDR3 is TGTGCCAGCCTAGGGGCGGGAGGGGCAGATACGCAGTATTTT. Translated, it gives CASLGAGGADTQYF. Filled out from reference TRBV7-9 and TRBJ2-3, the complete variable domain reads DTGVSQNPRHKITKRGQNVTFRCDPISEHNRLYWYRQTLGQGPEFLTYFQNEAQLEKSRLLSDRFSAERPKGSFSTLEIQRTEQGDSAMYLCASLGAGGADTQYFGPGTRLTVL.

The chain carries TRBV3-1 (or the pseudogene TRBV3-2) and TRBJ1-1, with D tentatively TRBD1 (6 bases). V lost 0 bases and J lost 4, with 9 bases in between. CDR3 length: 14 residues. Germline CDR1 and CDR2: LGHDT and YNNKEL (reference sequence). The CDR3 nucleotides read TGTGCCAGCAGCCAAGATCAAGGGGGCACTGAAGCTTTCTTT. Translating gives CASSQDQGGTEAFF.

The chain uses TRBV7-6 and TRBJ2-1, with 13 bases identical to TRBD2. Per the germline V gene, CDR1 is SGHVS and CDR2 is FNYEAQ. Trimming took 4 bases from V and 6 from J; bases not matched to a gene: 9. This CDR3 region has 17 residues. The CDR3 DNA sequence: TGTGCCAGCAGCTCCGGACTAGCGGGAGCGGTTGGCAATGAGCAGTTCTTC. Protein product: CASSSGLAGAVGNEQFF.

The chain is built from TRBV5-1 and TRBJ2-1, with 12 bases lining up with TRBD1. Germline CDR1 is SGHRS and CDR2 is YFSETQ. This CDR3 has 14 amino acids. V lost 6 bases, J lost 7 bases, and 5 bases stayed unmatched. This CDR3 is CASNRDRGQNEQFF. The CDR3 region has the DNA TGCGCCAGCAACCGGGACAGGGGGCAGAATGAGCAGTTCTTC. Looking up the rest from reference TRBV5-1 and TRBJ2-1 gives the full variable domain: KAGVTQTPRYLIKTRGQQVTLSCSPISGHRSVSWYQQTPGQGLQFLFEYFSETQRNKGNFPGRFSGRQFSNSRSEMNVSTLELGDSALYLCASNRDRGQNEQFFGPGTRLTVL.

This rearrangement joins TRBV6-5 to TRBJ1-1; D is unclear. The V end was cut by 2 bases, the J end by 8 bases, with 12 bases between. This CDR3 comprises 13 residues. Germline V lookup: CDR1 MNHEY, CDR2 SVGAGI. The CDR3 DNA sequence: TGTGCCAGCAGTTACCACCTGGGCCCCGAAGCTTTCTTT. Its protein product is CASSYHLGPEAFF.

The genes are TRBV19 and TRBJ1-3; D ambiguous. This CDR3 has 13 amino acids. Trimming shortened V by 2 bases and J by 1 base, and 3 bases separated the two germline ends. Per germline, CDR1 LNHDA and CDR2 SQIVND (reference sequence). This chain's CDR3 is CASSIQSGNTIYF. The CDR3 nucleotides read TGTGCCAGTAGTATACAGTCTGGAAACACCATATATTTT.

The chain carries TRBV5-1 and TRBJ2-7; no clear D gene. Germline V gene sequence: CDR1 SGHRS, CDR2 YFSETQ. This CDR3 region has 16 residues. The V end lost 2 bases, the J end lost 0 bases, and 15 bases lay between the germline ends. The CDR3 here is CASSFRTDRFSYEQYF. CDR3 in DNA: TGCGCCAGCAGCTTCAGGACCGATAGATTCTCCTACGAGCAGTACTTC.

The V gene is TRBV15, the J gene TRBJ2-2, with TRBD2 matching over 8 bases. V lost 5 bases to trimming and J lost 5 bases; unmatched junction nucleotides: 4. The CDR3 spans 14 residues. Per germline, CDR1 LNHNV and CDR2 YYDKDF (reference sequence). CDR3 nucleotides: TGTGCCACCAGCTATGAGCGGGAGACCGGGGAGCTGTTTTTT. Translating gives CATSYERETGELFF. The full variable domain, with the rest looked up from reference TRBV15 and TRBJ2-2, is DAMVIQNPRYQVTQFGKPVTLSCSQTLNHNVMYWYQQKSSQAPKLLFHYYDKDFNNEADTPDNFQSRRPNTSFCFLDIRSPGLGDTAMYLCATSYERETGELFFGEGSRLTVL.

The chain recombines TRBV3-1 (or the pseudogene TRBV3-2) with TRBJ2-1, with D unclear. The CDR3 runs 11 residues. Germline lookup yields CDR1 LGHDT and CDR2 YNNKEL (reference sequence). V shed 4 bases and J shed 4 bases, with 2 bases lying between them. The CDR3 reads CASSPYNEQFF. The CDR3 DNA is TGTGCCAGCAGCCCTTACAATGAGCAGTTCTTC.

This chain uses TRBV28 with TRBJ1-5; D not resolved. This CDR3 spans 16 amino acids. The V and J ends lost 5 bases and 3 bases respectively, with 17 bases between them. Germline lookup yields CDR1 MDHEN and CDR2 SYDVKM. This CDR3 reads CASSNMGSPLNQPQHF. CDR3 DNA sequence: TGTGCCAGCAGTAACATGGGGTCACCCCTCAATCAGCCCCAGCATTTT.

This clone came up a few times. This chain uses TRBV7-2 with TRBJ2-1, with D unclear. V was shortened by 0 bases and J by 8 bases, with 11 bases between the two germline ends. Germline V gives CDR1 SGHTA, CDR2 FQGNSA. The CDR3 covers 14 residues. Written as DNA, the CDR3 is TGTGCCAGCAGCTTAGCTATCCTAGTGGATGAGCAGTTCTTC. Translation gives CASSLAILVDEQFF.

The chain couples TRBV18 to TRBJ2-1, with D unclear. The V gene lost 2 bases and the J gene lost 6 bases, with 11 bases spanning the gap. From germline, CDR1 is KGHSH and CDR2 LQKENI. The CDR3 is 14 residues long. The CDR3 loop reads CASSPSRPINEQFF. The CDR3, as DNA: TGTGCCAGCTCACCATCGCGGCCGATCAATGAGCAGTTCTTC. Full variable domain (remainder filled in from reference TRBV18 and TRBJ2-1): NAGVMQNPRHLVRRRGQEARLRCSPMKGHSHVYWYRQLPEEGLKFMVYLQKENIIDESGMPKERFSAEFPKEGPSILRIQQVVRGDSAAYFCASSPSRPINEQFFGPGTRLTVL.

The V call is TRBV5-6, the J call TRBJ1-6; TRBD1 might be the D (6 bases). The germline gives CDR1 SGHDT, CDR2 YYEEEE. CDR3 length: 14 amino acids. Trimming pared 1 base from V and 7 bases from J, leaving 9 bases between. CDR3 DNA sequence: TGTGCCAGCAGCTTGAATAGGGGGAATTCACCCCTCCACTTT. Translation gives CASSLNRGNSPLHF.

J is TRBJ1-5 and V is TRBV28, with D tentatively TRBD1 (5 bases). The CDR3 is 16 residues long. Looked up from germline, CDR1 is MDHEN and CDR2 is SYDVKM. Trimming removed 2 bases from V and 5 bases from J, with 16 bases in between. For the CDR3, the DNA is TGTGCCAGCAGTTTACTCGGGGGAAGAGACTATCAGCCCCAGCATTTT. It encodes CASSLLGGRDYQPQHF. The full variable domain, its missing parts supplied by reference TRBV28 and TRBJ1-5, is DVKVTQSSRYLVKRTGEKVFLECVQDMDHENMFWYRQDPGLGLRLIYFSYDVKMKEKGDIPEGYSVSREKKERFSLILESASTNQTSMYLCASSLLGGRDYQPQHFGDGTRLSIL.

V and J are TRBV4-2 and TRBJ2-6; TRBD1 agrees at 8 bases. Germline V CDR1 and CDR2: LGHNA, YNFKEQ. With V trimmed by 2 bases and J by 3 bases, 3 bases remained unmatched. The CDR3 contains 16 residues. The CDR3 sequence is CASSQQGARGANVLTF. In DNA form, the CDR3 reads TGTGCCAGCAGCCAACAGGGGGCGCGTGGGGCCAACGTCCTGACTTTC.

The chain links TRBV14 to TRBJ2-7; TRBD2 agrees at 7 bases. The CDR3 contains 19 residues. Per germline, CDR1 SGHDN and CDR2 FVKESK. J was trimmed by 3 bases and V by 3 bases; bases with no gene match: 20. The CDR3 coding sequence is TGTGCCAGCAGCCATCCGGGTAGCGGGCCAAGGGTGGGTTTCTACGAGCAGTACTTC. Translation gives CASSHPGSGPRVGFYEQYF.